Listed below are T cell receptor beta chains from one sample, sequenced in a study of T cells in Graves' hyperthyroidism and ophthalmopathy. TCRdb independently ran MiXCR on the multiplex PCR reads; one entry per CDR3 protein. This table holds some 550,000 distinct CDR3 sequences, 20% to 25% found once. Source material: blood. Receptors were obtained from a man in his late teens or twenties with Graves' hyperthyroidism. Each CDR3 is given with its conserved first and last residue. The order of the fields is clone size, V gene, D gene, J gene, CDR3 DNA, CDR3 protein. A D gene is named only where the DNA matches it firmly. Clone size is shown for a subset of rows, as once, few, many or a class of expanded clone.

abundance: .; v_gene: TRBV18; d_gene: .; j_gene: TRBJ1-6; CDR3nt: TGTGCCAGCTCACCGGAGCGACAGCCTTCACCCCTCCACTTT; CDR3aa: CASSPERQPSPLHF
abundance: many; v_gene: TRBV6-1; d_gene: TRBD1; j_gene: TRBJ2-7; CDR3nt: TGTGCCAGCAGGGACAGGGCGTTTAATCTGAACGAGCAGTACTTC; CDR3aa: CASRDRAFNLNEQYF
abundance: .; v_gene: TRBV12-3/TRBV12-4; d_gene: TRBD1; j_gene: TRBJ1-5; CDR3nt: TGTGCCAGCAGGACGACAGGGAGACAGCCCCAGCATTTT; CDR3aa: CASRTTGRQPQHF
abundance: many; v_gene: TRBV19; d_gene: .; j_gene: TRBJ1-1; CDR3nt: TGTGCCAGTAGTATGGTCGGGGCAGCTGAAGCTTTCTTT; CDR3aa: CASSMVGAAEAFF
abundance: .; v_gene: TRBV4-1; d_gene: TRBD1; j_gene: TRBJ1-5; CDR3nt: TGCGCCAGCAGCCAACCCGACAGGGAAGTTGGTCAGCCCCAGCATTTT; CDR3aa: CASSQPDREVGQPQHF
abundance: many; v_gene: TRBV28; d_gene: TRBD2; j_gene: TRBJ2-2; CDR3nt: TGTGCCAGCTCCTTCCCAAGCGGGGGGCACGGGGAGCTGTTTTTT; CDR3aa: CASSFPSGGHGELFF
abundance: many; v_gene: TRBV20-1; d_gene: .; j_gene: TRBJ1-2; CDR3nt: TGCAGTGCTAGACAGTTACTACTGCATAACTATGGCTACACCTTC; CDR3aa: CSARQLLLHNYGYTF
abundance: many; v_gene: TRBV29-1; d_gene: .; j_gene: TRBJ1-1; CDR3nt: TGCAGCGTTGCACGGGTTAACACTGAAGCTTTCTTT; CDR3aa: CSVARVNTEAFF
abundance: many; v_gene: TRBV11-2; d_gene: TRBD1; j_gene: TRBJ2-5; CDR3nt: TGTGCCAGCAGCTTTGGGGACAGGGACCAAGAGACCCAGTACTTC; CDR3aa: CASSFGDRDQETQYF
abundance: .; v_gene: TRBV10-3; d_gene: .; j_gene: TRBJ1-3; CDR3nt: TGTGCCATCAGTGAACCAGACTCTGGAAACACCATATATTTT; CDR3aa: CAISEPDSGNTIYF
abundance: .; v_gene: TRBV20-1; d_gene: .; j_gene: TRBJ1-5; CDR3nt: TGCAGTGCTTTCAACCGGGGCGGGGGCAATCAGCCCCAGCATTTT; CDR3aa: CSAFNRGGGNQPQHF
abundance: many; v_gene: TRBV15; d_gene: .; j_gene: TRBJ1-1; CDR3nt: TGTGCCACCAGCAGAGATCTCCAAACTGAAGCTTTCTTT; CDR3aa: CATSRDLQTEAFF
abundance: .; v_gene: TRBV15; d_gene: .; j_gene: TRBJ1-1; CDR3nt: TGTGCCACCAGCAGAGTCCAGGGACAAAACACTGAAGCTTTCTTT; CDR3aa: CATSRVQGQNTEAFF
abundance: many; v_gene: TRBV12-3/TRBV12-4; d_gene: .; j_gene: TRBJ2-7; CDR3nt: TGTGCCAGCACTATATACGAGCAGTACTTC; CDR3aa: CASTIYEQYF
abundance: many; v_gene: TRBV28; d_gene: .; j_gene: TRBJ1-2; CDR3nt: TGTGCCAGCAGCCCGAGGAATGGGGGTGGAGGCTACACCTTC; CDR3aa: CASSPRNGGGGYTF
abundance: few; v_gene: TRBV4-1; d_gene: TRBD1; j_gene: TRBJ2-5; CDR3nt: TGCGCCAGCAGCCAAGGGGGGACAGGGGGCGTGGGGGAGACCCAGTACTTC; CDR3aa: CASSQGGTGGVGETQYF
abundance: .; v_gene: TRBV18; d_gene: TRBD1; j_gene: TRBJ1-1; CDR3nt: TGTGCCAGCTCACCAAACCAGGGGGCGAACACTGAAGCTTTCTTT; CDR3aa: CASSPNQGANTEAFF
abundance: many; v_gene: TRBV12-3/TRBV12-4; d_gene: TRBD1; j_gene: TRBJ1-1; CDR3nt: TGTGCCGGCAGTCAGACAGGGCTTTACACTGAAGCTTTCTTT; CDR3aa: CAGSQTGLYTEAFF
abundance: .; v_gene: TRBV6-2/TRBV6-3; d_gene: TRBD1; j_gene: TRBJ2-5; CDR3nt: TGTGCCAGCAGTTACTGGATGACAGGGCCTTTGACCCAGTACTTC; CDR3aa: CASSYWMTGPLTQYF
abundance: many; v_gene: TRBV12-3/TRBV12-4; d_gene: TRBD1; j_gene: TRBJ2-7; CDR3nt: TGTGCCAGCAGTCGCCCCTCCGGGACAGGATCCTACGAGCAGTACTTC; CDR3aa: CASSRPSGTGSYEQYF
abundance: once; v_gene: TRBV2; d_gene: TRBD1; j_gene: TRBJ1-3; CDR3nt: TGTGCCAGCGGACAGGAGATGTCCGGAAACACCATATATTTT; CDR3aa: CASGQEMSGNTIYF
abundance: many; v_gene: TRBV11-2; d_gene: TRBD2; j_gene: TRBJ2-5; CDR3nt: TGTGCCAGCAGCCATGGACTAGCGCTATTTGAAGAGACCCAGTACTTC; CDR3aa: CASSHGLALFEETQYF
abundance: .; v_gene: TRBV27; d_gene: .; j_gene: TRBJ1-6; CDR3nt: TGTGCCAGCAGTTTCCGACAGGCAAATTCACCCCTCCACTTT; CDR3aa: CASSFRQANSPLHF
abundance: many; v_gene: TRBV6-5; d_gene: .; j_gene: TRBJ1-1; CDR3nt: TGTGCCAGCAGTCCTTCCCCCTGGACTGAAGCTTTCTTT; CDR3aa: CASSPSPWTEAFF
abundance: .; v_gene: TRBV9; d_gene: TRBD2; j_gene: TRBJ2-2; CDR3nt: TGTGCCAGCAGCGTAGGCGCGGGGGGGCCCCAATCGGGGACCGGGGAGCTGTTTTTT; CDR3aa: CASSVGAGGPQSGTGELFF
abundance: .; v_gene: TRBV19; d_gene: .; j_gene: TRBJ1-1; CDR3nt: TGTGCCAGTGGTCCAGGTTTGAACACTGAAGCTTTCTTT; CDR3aa: CASGPGLNTEAFF
abundance: .; v_gene: TRBV9; d_gene: .; j_gene: TRBJ1-2; CDR3nt: TGTGCCAGCAGCGTGGGCTCGGCCGGGGCTAACTATGGCTACACCTTC; CDR3aa: CASSVGSAGANYGYTF
abundance: many; v_gene: TRBV12-3/TRBV12-4; d_gene: .; j_gene: TRBJ1-2; CDR3nt: TGTGCCAGCAGTTTAGGTCGACGCCTGGTAAACTATGGCTACACCTTC; CDR3aa: CASSLGRRLVNYGYTF
abundance: many; v_gene: TRBV6-2/TRBV6-3; d_gene: .; j_gene: TRBJ2-7; CDR3nt: TGTGCCAGCTTGGACGGGACCGTCTCCTACGAGCAGTACTTC; CDR3aa: CASLDGTVSYEQYF
abundance: many; v_gene: TRBV11-2; d_gene: .; j_gene: TRBJ1-1; CDR3nt: TGTGCCAGCAGCTCCCCTGGTGGAGGGACTGAAGCTTTCTTT; CDR3aa: CASSSPGGGTEAFF
abundance: many; v_gene: TRBV28; d_gene: .; j_gene: TRBJ2-5; CDR3nt: TGTGCCAGCAGCGTCGGGACTGAAGAGACCCAGTACTTC; CDR3aa: CASSVGTEETQYF
abundance: many; v_gene: TRBV12-3/TRBV12-4; d_gene: .; j_gene: TRBJ2-5; CDR3nt: TGTGCCAGCAGTTTTCGGGACGAGACCCAGTACTTC; CDR3aa: CASSFRDETQYF
abundance: .; v_gene: TRBV28; d_gene: .; j_gene: TRBJ1-2; CDR3nt: TGTGCCAGCACCTCCCCAGGGATCCCCCGTTGGTATGGCTACACCTTC; CDR3aa: CASTSPGIPRWYGYTF
abundance: many; v_gene: TRBV30; d_gene: TRBD2; j_gene: TRBJ2-7; CDR3nt: TGTGCCTGGAGGGAACTAGCGGGGCCCTACGAGCAGTACTTC; CDR3aa: CAWRELAGPYEQYF
abundance: many; v_gene: TRBV7-2; d_gene: .; j_gene: TRBJ2-7; CDR3nt: TGTGCCAGCAGCCCCCACCGGGACGGTAACTACGAGCAGTACTTC; CDR3aa: CASSPHRDGNYEQYF
abundance: .; v_gene: TRBV15; d_gene: TRBD1; j_gene: TRBJ1-2; CDR3nt: TGTGCCACCAGCCCAGACAGGGGGGGGACCTATGGCTACACCTTC; CDR3aa: CATSPDRGGTYGYTF
abundance: many; v_gene: TRBV7-7; d_gene: .; j_gene: TRBJ1-1; CDR3nt: TGTGCTAGCAGCTTAATCCCGGGCACTGAAGCTTTCTTT; CDR3aa: CASSLIPGTEAFF
abundance: many; v_gene: TRBV7-8; d_gene: .; j_gene: TRBJ1-5; CDR3nt: TGTGCCAGCAGCTTAGCGGTGGGCAGGGGAAGCAATCAGCCCCAGCATTTT; CDR3aa: CASSLAVGRGSNQPQHF
abundance: .; v_gene: TRBV6-2/TRBV6-3; d_gene: TRBD2; j_gene: TRBJ2-7; CDR3nt: TGTGCCAGCAGTTACTCGCTAGCGGGAGTATGGTCCTACGAGCAGTACTTC; CDR3aa: CASSYSLAGVWSYEQYF
abundance: many; v_gene: TRBV9; d_gene: TRBD1; j_gene: TRBJ1-2; CDR3nt: TGTGCCAGCAGCCCGGGACAGGGGTTTAACTATGGCTACACCTTC; CDR3aa: CASSPGQGFNYGYTF
abundance: .; v_gene: TRBV6-1; d_gene: TRBD1; j_gene: TRBJ2-7; CDR3nt: TGTGCCAGCAGTGATGGACAGGGGGCCTCCTACGAGCAGTACTTC; CDR3aa: CASSDGQGASYEQYF
abundance: .; v_gene: TRBV5-1; d_gene: .; j_gene: TRBJ2-2; CDR3nt: TGCGCCAGCAGCGTAGGTCCAGGGGCGAGCACCGGGGAGCTGTTTTTT; CDR3aa: CASSVGPGASTGELFF
abundance: .; v_gene: TRBV12-3/TRBV12-4; d_gene: TRBD1; j_gene: TRBJ1-1; CDR3nt: TGTGCCAGCAGTCCCGGGACAGACTACAACACTGAAGCTTTCTTT; CDR3aa: CASSPGTDYNTEAFF
abundance: few; v_gene: TRBV6-1; d_gene: .; j_gene: TRBJ1-2; CDR3nt: TGTGCCAGCAGCAAGGGAACTACTAACTATGGCTACACCTTC; CDR3aa: CASSKGTTNYGYTF